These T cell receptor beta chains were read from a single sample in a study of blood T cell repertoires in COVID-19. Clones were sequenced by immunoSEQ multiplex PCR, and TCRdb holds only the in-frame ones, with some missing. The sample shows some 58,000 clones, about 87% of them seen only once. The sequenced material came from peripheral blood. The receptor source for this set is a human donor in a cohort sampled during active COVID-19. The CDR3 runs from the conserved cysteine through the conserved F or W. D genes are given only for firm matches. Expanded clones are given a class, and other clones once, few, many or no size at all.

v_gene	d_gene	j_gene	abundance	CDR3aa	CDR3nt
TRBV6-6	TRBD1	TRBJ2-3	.	CATETGGSPMSDTQYF	TGTGCCACCGAAACAGGGGGCTCGCCTATGTCAGATACGCAGTATTTT
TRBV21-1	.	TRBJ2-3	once	CASSKEGGQTNTDTQYF	TGTGCCAGCAGCAAAGAGGGCGGGCAGACCAACACAGATACGCAGTATTTT
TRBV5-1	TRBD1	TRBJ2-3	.	CASSFRQGTYDTQYF	TGCGCCAGCAGCTTTCGACAGGGAACATATGATACGCAGTATTTT
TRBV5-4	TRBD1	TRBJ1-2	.	CASSYPGQTIPDTF	TGTGCCAGCAGTTATCCGGGACAGACCATCCCAGACACCTTC
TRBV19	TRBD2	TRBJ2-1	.	CASSRAGESYNEQFF	TGTGCCAGTAGTCGTGCGGGAGAGTCCTACAATGAGCAGTTCTTC
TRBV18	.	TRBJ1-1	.	CASSPLADRNTEAFF	TGTGCCAGCTCACCTCTTGCGGACAGGAACACTGAAGCTTTCTTT
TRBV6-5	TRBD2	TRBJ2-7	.	CASSYRGLAGGWEQYF	TGTGCCAGCAGTTACCGCGGACTAGCGGGGGGGTGGGAGCAGTACTTC
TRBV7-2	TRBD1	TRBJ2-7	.	CASSRDSYLSYEQYF	TGTGCCAGCAGCCGGGACAGCTACCTTTCCTACGAGCAGTACTTC
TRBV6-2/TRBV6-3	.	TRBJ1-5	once	CASSYYGGFNAPQHF	TGTGCCAGCAGTTACTACGGAGGTTTTAATGCGCCCCAGCATTTT
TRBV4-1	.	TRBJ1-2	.	CASSQSGTLRGYTF	TGCGCCAGCAGCCAGTCCGGGACATTACGAGGCTACACCTTC
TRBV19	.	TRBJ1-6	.	CASNRADSPLHF	TGTGCCAGTAACAGGGCCGATTCACCCCTCCACTTT
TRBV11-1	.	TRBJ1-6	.	CASSARGGNSPLHF	TGTGCCAGCAGCGCTAGGGGGGGTAATTCACCCCTCCACTTT
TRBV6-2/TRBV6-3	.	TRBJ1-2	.	CASSYLTDNYGYTF	TGTGCCAGCAGTTACTTGACAGACAACTATGGCTACACCTTC
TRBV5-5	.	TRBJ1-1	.	CASSLYREGAFF	TGTGCCAGCAGCTTATACAGGGAGGGAGCTTTCTTT
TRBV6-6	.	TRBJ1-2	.	CASSYAVHYGYTF	TGTGCCAGCAGTTACGCGGTTCACTATGGCTACACCTTC
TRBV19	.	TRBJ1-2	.	CASSIRRQDGYTF	TGTGCCAGTAGTATCCGAAGACAGGATGGCTACACCTTC
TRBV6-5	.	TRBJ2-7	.	CASSLSRAVSYEQYF	TGTGCCAGCAGCCTCTCTCGAGCGGTGTCCTACGAGCAGTACTTC
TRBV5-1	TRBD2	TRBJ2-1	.	CASSRGDRQNEQFF	TGCGCCAGTTCGCGGGGGGATCGTCAGAATGAGCAGTTCTTC
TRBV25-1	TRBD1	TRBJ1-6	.	CASTPAGQRNSPLHF	TGTGCCAGCACCCCTGCGGGACAGAGAAATTCACCCCTCCACTTT
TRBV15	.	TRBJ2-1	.	CATSRDLQGGREQFF	TGTGCCACCAGCAGAGATCTGCAGGGAGGACGGGAGCAGTTCTTC
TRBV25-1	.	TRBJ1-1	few	CASSGVGRNTEAFF	TGTGCCAGCAGTGGAGTGGGGCGGAACACTGAAGCTTTCTTT
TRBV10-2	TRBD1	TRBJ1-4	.	CASSGQGDVGELFF	TGCGCCAGCAGCGGACAGGGGGATGTCGGGGAACTGTTTTTT
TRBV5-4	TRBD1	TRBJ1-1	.	CASSRTGGQGEAFF	TGTGCCAGCAGCCGGACAGGGGGCCAAGGTGAAGCTTTCTTT
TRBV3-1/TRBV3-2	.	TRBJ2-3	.	CASSRTEPSTDTQYF	TGTGCCAGCAGCCGGACAGAGCCTAGCACAGATACGCAGTATTTT
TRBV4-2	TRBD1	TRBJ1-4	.	CASSQNRGTNEKLFF	TGTGCCAGCAGCCAGAACAGGGGGACTAATGAAAAACTGTTTTTT
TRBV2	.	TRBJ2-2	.	CASSFGDRGGELFF	TGTGCCAGCAGTTTTGGCGATAGGGGCGGGGAGCTGTTTTTT
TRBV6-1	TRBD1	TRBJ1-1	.	CASSERFGTAEAFF	TGTGCCAGCAGTGAACGTTTCGGGACAGCTGAAGCTTTCTTT
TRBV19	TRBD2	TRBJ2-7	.	CASSIGLAGSYEQYF	TGTGCCAGTAGTATAGGACTAGCGGGCTCCTACGAGCAGTACTTC
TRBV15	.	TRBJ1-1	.	CATRDQRGPGTEAFF	TGTGCCACCAGAGACCAAAGGGGCCCCGGGACTGAAGCTTTCTTT
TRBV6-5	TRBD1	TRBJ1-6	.	CASSRQGENSPLHF	TGTGCCAGCAGTCGACAGGGGGAAAATTCACCCCTCCACTTT
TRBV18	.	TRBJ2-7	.	CASSSWEYEQYF	TGTGCCAGCTCATCCTGGGAGTACGAGCAGTACTTC
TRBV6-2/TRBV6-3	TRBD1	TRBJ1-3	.	CASSDRAGGRNTIYF	TGTGCCAGCAGTGACAGGGCGGGTGGAAGAAACACCATATATTTT
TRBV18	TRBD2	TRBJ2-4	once	CASSPAGVRKNIQYF	TGTGCCAGCTCACCAGCGGGAGTACGCAAAAACATTCAGTACTTC
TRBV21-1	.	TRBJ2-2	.	CASSKVIRDRGRGGELFF	TGTGCCAGCAGCAAAGTAATCCGGGACAGGGGGCGAGGCGGGGAGCTGTTTTTT
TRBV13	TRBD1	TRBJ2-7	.	CASSHGDRRNEQYF	TGTGCCAGCAGCCACGGGGACAGGCGGAACGAGCAGTACTTC
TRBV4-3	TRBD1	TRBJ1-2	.	CASSQVSQGSYGYTF	TGCGCCAGCAGCCAAGTTTCACAGGGGAGCTATGGCTACACCTTC
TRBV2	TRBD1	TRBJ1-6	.	CASSFSGTGGNNSPLHF	TGTGCCAGCAGTTTTTCCGGGACAGGGGGAAACAATTCACCCCTCCACTTT
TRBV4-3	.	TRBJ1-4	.	CASSQEYGGGEKLFF	TGCGCCAGCAGCCAAGAATACGGGGGGGGTGAAAAACTGTTTTTT
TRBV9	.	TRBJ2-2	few	CASSVAPNTGELFF	TGTGCCAGCAGCGTAGCTCCCAACACCGGGGAGCTGTTTTTT
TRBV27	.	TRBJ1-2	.	CASSFAESEGYTF	TGTGCCAGCAGTTTCGCGGAGTCGGAGGGCTACACCTTC
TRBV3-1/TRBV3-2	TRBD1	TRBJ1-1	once	CASSLGTALNTEAFF	TGTGCCAGCAGCCTTGGGACAGCACTGAACACTGAAGCTTTCTTT
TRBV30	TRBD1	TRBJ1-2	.	CAWSLLTGNYGYTF	TGTGCCTGGAGTCTTTTGACAGGGAACTATGGCTACACCTTC